This TCR beta chain was documented in a study of tumor-infiltrating lymphocytes in oesophageal squamous cell carcinoma. Concerning this clonotype: A much larger clone differs from this one at a single base, so this may be a read error.

The CDR3 is 15 amino acids. The V gene's germline CDR1 is SGHRS and CDR2 YFSETQ. TCRdb called the PCR reads again in MiXCR, with one record for every CDR3 protein. Altogether 20,000 to 25,000 distinct CDR3 sequences are present, about 34% being singletons, with the ten largest covering 9% to 13%. The gene calls are TRBV5-1 and TRBJ2-4; 7 positions match TRBD2. The end of the DNA aligns better with TRBJ2-1, so the J call may be wrong. The receptor comes from a male donor with esophageal squamous cell carcinoma. The sequenced sample consisted of esophageal tumor tissue. CDR3 loop: CASSAHLGIAGEQFF. As DNA, the CDR3 is TGCGCCAGCAGCGCACACCTAGGGATAGCGGGCGAGCAGTTCTTC.